The TCR beta chain under discussion was sequenced for a study of PD-L1 blockade in urothelial cancer. The overall study: Researchers found blood samples held a median of approximately 150,000 T cells.

The CDR3 totals 15 residues. CDR1 and CDR2 (germline): SGHTA, FQGNSA. With 3 bases removed from V and 7 bases from J, the gap between germline ends came to 16 bases. As for time point: peripheral blood 6 weeks after treatment start. The method was immunoSEQ multiplex PCR; TCRdb's version includes in-frame clones alone and lacks a portion of them. The repertoire holds about 120,000 clones, with under 95% as singletons. The V gene is TRBV7-2, the J gene TRBJ2-1; D gene uncertain. The sequencing used PBMCs, collected around atezolizumab (anti-PD-L1) treatment. This receptor was obtained from a man in his 60s with urothelial cancer. CDR3 in DNA: TGTGCCAGCAGCTTGACCTCCGGATCCGGGAATGAGCAGTTCTTC. This encodes CASSLTSGSGNEQFF.